Below, 7 T cell receptor beta chains from the same sample are listed, as sequenced in a study of blood T cell repertoires in COVID-19. The repertoire was sequenced with immunoSEQ multiplex PCR; TCRdb's copy has only in-frame clones and lacks some. The table shows about 120,000 clones, with around 90% occurring only once. Sequencing was carried out using peripheral blood. The origin of the receptors is an older woman with COVID-19, enrolled during active disease.

This clone was seen more than once but under ten times. The chain joins TRBV7-2 to TRBJ1-2; TRBD1 is a possible D gene (5 bases). The CDR3 spans 16 residues. Germline-derived CDR1 and CDR2 are SGHTA and FQGNSA. V shed 7 bases and J shed 0 bases, with 18 bases lying between them. The CDR3 here is CASKWGWPLANYGYTF. The CDR3 DNA sequence: TGTGCCAGCAAGTGGGGCTGGCCTTTAGCTAACTATGGCTACACCTTC.

Comment on this clone: The same CDR3 is also encoded by other DNA sequences in this sample. J is TRBJ2-7 and V is TRBV12-3 or TRBV12-4; D not certain. There are 11 residues in the CDR3. V lost 4 bases to trimming and J lost 4 bases, with 5 bases between them. The CDR3 region is CASSSTYEQYF. Written as DNA, the CDR3 is TGTGCCAGCAGTTCCACTTACGAGCAGTACTTC.

This clone was seen a few times. This chain joins TRBV7-9 and TRBJ2-2; 7 bases agree with TRBD2. J lost 6 bases, V lost 4 bases, and 5 bases had no gene match. The CDR3 runs to 14 residues. Germline assignment: CDR1 SEHNR and CDR2 FQNEAQ (reference sequence). CDR3 in amino acids: CASSSAGRAGELFF. In DNA, the CDR3 is TGTGCCAGCAGCTCGGCAGGGAGGGCCGGGGAGCTGTTTTTT.

The rearrangement uses TRBV3-1 (or the pseudogene TRBV3-2) and TRBJ2-7; D perhaps matches TRBD2 (6 bases). V dropped 4 bases and J dropped 4 bases, with 14 bases sitting between them. The CDR3 sequence is 14 residues long. Looked up from germline, CDR1 is LGHDT and CDR2 is YNNKEL (reference sequence). The CDR3 nucleotides read TGTGCCAGCAGCCGCCGTGGGGGGAGGTACGAGCAGTACTTC. This encodes CASSRRGGRYEQYF.

The rearrangement joins TRBV6-5 to TRBJ1-4, with 8 positions matching TRBD1. The CDR3 covers 14 residues. J was trimmed by 8 bases and V by 5 bases; bases with no gene match: 7. Germline V gene data show CDR1 as MNHEY and CDR2 as SVGAGI. The CDR3 DNA reads as TGTGCCAGCAGTACCGTGACAGGGGTAGAAAAACTGTTTTTT. Protein: CASSTVTGVEKLFF.

The chain is built from TRBV3-1 (or the pseudogene TRBV3-2) and TRBJ2-1; 10 bases are a match to TRBD2. CDR3 size: 15 residues. Germline CDR1 and CDR2: LGHDT and YNNKEL (reference sequence). The V segment lost 5 bases and the J segment 4 bases; nucleotides outside the gene matches: 5. The CDR3 sequence is CASSFGAGGYNEQFF. The CDR3 nucleotides are TGTGCCAGCAGCTTCGGAGCGGGGGGGTACAATGAGCAGTTCTTC.

The chain couples TRBV3-1 (or the pseudogene TRBV3-2) to TRBJ1-1, with 7 bases fitting TRBD1. The CDR3 runs to 14 residues. J lost 6 bases, V lost 2 bases, and 6 bases had no gene match. The V gene's germline CDR1 is LGHDT and CDR2 YNNKEL (reference sequence). CDR3 in DNA: TGTGCCAGCAGCCAACAGGGGGGAGTCGCTGAAGCTTTCTTT. Translated: CASSQQGGVAEAFF.